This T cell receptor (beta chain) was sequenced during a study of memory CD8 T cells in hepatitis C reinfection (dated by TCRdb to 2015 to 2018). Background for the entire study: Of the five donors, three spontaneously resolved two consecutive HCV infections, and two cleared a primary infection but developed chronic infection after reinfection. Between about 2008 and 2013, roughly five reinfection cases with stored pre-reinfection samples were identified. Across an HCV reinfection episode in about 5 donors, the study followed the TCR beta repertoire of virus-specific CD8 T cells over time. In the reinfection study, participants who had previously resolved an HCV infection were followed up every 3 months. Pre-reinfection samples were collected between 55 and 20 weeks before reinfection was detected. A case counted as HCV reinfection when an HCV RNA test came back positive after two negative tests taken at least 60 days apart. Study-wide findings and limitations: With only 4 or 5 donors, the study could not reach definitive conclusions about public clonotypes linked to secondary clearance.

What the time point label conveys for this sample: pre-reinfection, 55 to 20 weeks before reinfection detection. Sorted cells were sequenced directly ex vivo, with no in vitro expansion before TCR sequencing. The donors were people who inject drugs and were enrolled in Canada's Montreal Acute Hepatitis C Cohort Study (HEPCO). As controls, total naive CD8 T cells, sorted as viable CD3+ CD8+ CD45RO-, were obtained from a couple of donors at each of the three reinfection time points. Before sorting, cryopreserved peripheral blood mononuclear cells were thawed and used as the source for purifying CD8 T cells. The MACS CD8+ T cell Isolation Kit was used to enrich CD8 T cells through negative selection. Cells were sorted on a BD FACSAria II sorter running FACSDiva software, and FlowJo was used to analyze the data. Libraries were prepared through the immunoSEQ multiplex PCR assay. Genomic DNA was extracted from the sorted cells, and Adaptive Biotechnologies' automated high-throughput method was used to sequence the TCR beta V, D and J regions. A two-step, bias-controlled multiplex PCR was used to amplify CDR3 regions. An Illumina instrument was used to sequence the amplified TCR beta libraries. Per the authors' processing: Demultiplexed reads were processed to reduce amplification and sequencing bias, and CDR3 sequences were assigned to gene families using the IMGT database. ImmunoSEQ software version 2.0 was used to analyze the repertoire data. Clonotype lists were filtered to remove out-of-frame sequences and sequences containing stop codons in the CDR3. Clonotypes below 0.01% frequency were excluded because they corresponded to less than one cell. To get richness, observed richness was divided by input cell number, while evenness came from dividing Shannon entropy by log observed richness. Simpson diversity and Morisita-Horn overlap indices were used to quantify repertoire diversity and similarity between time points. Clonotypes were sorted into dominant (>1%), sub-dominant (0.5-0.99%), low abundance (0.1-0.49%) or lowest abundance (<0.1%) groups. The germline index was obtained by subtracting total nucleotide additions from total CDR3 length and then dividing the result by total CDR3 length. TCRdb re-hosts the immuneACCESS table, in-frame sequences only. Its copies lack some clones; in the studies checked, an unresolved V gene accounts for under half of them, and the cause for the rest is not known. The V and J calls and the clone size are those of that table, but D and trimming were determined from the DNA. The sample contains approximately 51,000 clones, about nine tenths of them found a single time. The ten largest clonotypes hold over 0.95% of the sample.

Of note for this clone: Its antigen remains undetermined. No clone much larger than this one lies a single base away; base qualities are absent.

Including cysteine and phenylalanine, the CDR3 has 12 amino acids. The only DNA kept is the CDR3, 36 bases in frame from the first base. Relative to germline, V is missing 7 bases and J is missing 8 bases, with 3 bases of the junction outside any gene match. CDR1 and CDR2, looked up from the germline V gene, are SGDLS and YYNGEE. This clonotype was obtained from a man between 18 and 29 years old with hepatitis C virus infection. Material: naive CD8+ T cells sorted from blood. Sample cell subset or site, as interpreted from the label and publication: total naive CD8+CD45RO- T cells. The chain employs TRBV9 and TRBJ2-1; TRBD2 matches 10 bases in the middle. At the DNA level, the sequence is TGTGCCAGCTCTAGCGGGGGATATGAGCAGTTCTTC. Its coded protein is CASSSGGYEQFF.